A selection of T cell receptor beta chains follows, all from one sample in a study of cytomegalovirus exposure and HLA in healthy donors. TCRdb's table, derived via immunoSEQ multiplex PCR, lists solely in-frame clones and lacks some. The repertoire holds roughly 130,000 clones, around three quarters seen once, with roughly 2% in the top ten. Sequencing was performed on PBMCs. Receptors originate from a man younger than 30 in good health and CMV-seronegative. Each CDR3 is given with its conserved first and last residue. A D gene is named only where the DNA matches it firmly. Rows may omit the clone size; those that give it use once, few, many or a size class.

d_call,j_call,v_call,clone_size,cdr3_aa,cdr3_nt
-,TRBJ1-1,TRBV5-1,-,CATTLGDIKAEAFF,TGCGCCACCACCCTAGGGGACATCAAGGCTGAAGCTTTCTTT
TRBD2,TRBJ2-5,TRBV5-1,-,CASSQGQGLAGNLKETQYF,TGCGCCAGCAGCCAAGGACAAGGACTAGCGGGAAACCTAAAAGAGACCCAGTACTTC
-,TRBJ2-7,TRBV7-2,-,CASSLDLQRGLEQYF,TGTGCCAGCAGCTTAGACCTTCAAAGAGGCCTCGAGCAGTACTTC
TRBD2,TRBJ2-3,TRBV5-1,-,CASSSFTSGSSPDTQYF,TGCGCCAGCAGCTCCTTCACTAGCGGGAGTTCACCAGATACGCAGTATTTT
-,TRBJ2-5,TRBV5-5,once,CASSQSVGGPGETQYF,TGTGCCAGCAGCCAGTCAGTCGGGGGGCCAGGGGAGACCCAGTACTTC
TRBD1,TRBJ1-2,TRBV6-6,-,CASTGTDYGYTF,TGTGCCAGCACTGGGACAGACTATGGCTACACCTTC
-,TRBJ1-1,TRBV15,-,CATSRDTGTAFF,TGTGCCACCAGCAGAGATACAGGCACAGCTTTCTTT
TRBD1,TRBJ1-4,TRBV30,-,CAWSLGQGDEKLFF,TGTGCCTGGAGTTTGGGACAGGGGGATGAAAAACTGTTTTTT
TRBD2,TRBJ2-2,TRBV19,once,CASSIDGRGTGELFF,TGTGCCAGTAGTATAGACGGGAGGGGCACCGGGGAGCTGTTTTTT
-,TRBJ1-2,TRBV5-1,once,CASSQDYGYTF,TGCGCCAGCAGCCAGGATTACGGCTACACCTTC
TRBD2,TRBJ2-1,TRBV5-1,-,CASSTDRARLAGGYEQFF,TGCGCCAGCAGCACGGACAGGGCGAGACTAGCGGGAGGCTATGAGCAGTTCTTC
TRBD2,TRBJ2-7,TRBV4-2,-,CASSSSGRGYEQYF,TGTGCCAGCAGCTCTAGCGGGAGAGGCTACGAGCAGTACTTC
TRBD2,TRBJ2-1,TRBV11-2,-,CASSSKGLAGWSYNEQFF,TGTGCCAGCAGCTCAAAGGGACTAGCGGGATGGTCCTACAATGAGCAGTTCTTC
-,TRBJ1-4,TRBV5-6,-,CASSPGGATNEKLFF,TGTGCCAGCAGCCCAGGAGGGGCAACTAATGAAAAACTGTTTTTT
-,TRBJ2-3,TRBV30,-,CAWGRGDTQYF,TGTGCCTGGGGGAGGGGGGATACGCAGTATTTT
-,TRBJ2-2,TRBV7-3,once,CASSPQPQGTGELFF,TGTGCCAGCAGCCCCCAACCTCAGGGAACCGGGGAGCTGTTTTTT
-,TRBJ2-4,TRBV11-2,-,CASSFPESGQAKNIQYF,TGTGCCAGCAGCTTCCCCGAGTCGGGACAAGCCAAAAACATTCAGTACTTC
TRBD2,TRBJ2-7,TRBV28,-,CASIQSGSGEQYF,TGTGCCAGCATTCAGAGCGGGAGCGGCGAGCAGTACTTC
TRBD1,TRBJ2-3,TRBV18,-,CASSGTDTDTQYF,TGTGCCAGCTCGGGGACAGATACAGATACGCAGTATTTT
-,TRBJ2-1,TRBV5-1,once,CASSPDRSGLATEQFF,TGCGCCAGCAGCCCGGACCGATCTGGGCTAGCCACTGAGCAGTTCTTC
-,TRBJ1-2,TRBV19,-,CASSIGGGSYGYTF,TGTGCCAGTAGTATCGGCGGGGGGAGCTATGGCTACACCTTC
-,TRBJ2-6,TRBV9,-,CASSVQLGYSGANVLTF,TGTGCCAGCAGCGTCCAACTAGGTTATTCTGGGGCCAACGTCCTGACTTTC
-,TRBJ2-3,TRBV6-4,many,CASSDSATDTQYF,TGTGCCAGCAGTGACTCGGCCACAGATACGCAGTATTTT
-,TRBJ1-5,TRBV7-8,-,CASSDGGLGGQPQHF,TGTGCCAGCAGCGACGGGGGGCTTGGGGGTCAGCCCCAGCATTTT
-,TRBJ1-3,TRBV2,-,CASKDSLSGNTIYF,TGTGCCAGCAAAGACAGCCTTTCTGGAAACACCATATATTTT
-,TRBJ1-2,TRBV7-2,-,CASNSARSGANYGYTF,TGTGCCAGCAACTCGGCGCGAAGCGGAGCTAACTATGGCTACACCTTC
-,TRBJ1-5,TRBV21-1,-,CASSHLDGSRGGNQPQHF,TGTGCCAGCAGCCACTTGGATGGGAGCAGGGGCGGCAATCAGCCCCAGCATTTT
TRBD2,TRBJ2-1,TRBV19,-,CASSIGGSGYNEQFF,TGTGCCAGTAGTATCGGGGGGTCTGGTTACAATGAGCAGTTCTTC
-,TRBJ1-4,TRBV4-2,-,CASSQGRGPATNEKLFF,TGTGCCAGCAGCCAAGGAAGAGGGCCCGCAACTAATGAAAAACTGTTTTTT
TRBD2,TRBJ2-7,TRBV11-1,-,CASSLYGTSKDEQYF,TGTGCCAGCAGCTTATATGGGACTAGCAAAGACGAGCAGTACTTC
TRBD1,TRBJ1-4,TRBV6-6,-,CASTIGGQINEKLFF,TGTGCCAGCACCATAGGGGGACAGATAAATGAAAAACTGTTTTTT
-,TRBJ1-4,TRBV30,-,CAWQGKDRLNEKLFF,TGTGCCTGGCAGGGGAAGGACAGACTTAATGAAAAACTGTTTTTT
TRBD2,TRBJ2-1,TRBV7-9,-,CASSPIAGAWDNEQFF,TGTGCCAGCAGTCCGATAGCGGGAGCCTGGGACAATGAGCAGTTCTTC
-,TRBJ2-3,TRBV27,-,CASSFLGTDTQYF,TGTGCCAGCAGTTTCCTCGGCACAGATACGCAGTATTTT
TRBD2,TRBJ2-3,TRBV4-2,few,CASSQDLAGGTDTQYF,TGTGCCAGCAGCCAAGATCTAGCGGGAGGCACAGATACGCAGTATTTT
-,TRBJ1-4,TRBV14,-,CASRMTGTNEKLFF,TGTGCCAGCAGAATGACTGGAACTAATGAAAAACTGTTTTTT
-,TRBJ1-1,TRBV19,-,CASSLLGAAEAFF,TGTGCCAGTAGTCTCCTAGGCGCCGCCGAAGCTTTCTTT
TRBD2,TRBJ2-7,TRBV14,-,CASSQRGAGGSEQYF,TGTGCCAGCAGCCAACGTGGAGCGGGAGGATCCGAGCAGTACTTC
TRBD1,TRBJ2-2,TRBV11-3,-,CASSGGTGGRTGELFF,TGTGCCAGCAGCGGGGGGACAGGGGGCCGAACCGGGGAGCTGTTTTTT
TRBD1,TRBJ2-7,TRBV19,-,CASEGTAYEQYF,TGTGCCAGTGAAGGGACAGCCTACGAGCAGTACTTC
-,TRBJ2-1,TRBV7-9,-,CASSITSPTEQFF,TGTGCCAGCAGCATCACTAGCCCGACTGAGCAGTTCTTC
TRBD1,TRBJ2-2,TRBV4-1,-,CASSQEGQGGVAGELFF,TGCGCCAGCAGCCAAGAGGGACAGGGTGGTGTAGCCGGGGAGCTGTTTTTT
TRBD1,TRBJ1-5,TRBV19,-,CASQDRPNSNQPQHF,TGTGCCAGTCAGGACAGGCCAAATAGCAATCAGCCCCAGCATTTT
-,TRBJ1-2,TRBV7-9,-,CASRPENYGYTF,TGTGCCAGCAGACCCGAGAACTATGGCTACACCTTC
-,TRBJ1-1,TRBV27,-,CASSLSGAPTEAFF,TGTGCCAGCAGTTTATCTGGGGCGCCGACTGAAGCTTTCTTT
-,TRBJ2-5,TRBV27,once,CASSLMPGLETQYF,TGTGCCAGCAGTTTAATGCCGGGGTTAGAGACCCAGTACTTC
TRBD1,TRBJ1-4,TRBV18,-,CASSPRTGDNEKLFF,TGTGCCAGCTCACCACGCACAGGGGATAATGAAAAACTGTTTTTT
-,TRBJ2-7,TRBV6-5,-,CASSYSISATFYEQYF,TGTGCCAGCAGTTACTCGATCTCCGCTACTTTTTACGAGCAGTACTTC
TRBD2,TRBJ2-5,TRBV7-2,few,CASSPDPWEGRIETQYF,TGTGCCAGCAGCCCGGACCCGTGGGAGGGCCGTATAGAGACCCAGTACTTC
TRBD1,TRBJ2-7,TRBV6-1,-,CASSGQGAPYEQYF,TGTGCCAGCAGTGGGCAGGGGGCACCCTACGAGCAGTACTTC
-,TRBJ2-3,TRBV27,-,CASRLRGTDTQYF,TGTGCCAGCAGGTTGAGAGGCACAGATACGCAGTATTTT
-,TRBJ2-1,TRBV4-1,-,CASSQRSGYSYNEQFF,TGCGCCAGCAGCCAAAGAAGCGGATACTCCTACAATGAGCAGTTCTTC